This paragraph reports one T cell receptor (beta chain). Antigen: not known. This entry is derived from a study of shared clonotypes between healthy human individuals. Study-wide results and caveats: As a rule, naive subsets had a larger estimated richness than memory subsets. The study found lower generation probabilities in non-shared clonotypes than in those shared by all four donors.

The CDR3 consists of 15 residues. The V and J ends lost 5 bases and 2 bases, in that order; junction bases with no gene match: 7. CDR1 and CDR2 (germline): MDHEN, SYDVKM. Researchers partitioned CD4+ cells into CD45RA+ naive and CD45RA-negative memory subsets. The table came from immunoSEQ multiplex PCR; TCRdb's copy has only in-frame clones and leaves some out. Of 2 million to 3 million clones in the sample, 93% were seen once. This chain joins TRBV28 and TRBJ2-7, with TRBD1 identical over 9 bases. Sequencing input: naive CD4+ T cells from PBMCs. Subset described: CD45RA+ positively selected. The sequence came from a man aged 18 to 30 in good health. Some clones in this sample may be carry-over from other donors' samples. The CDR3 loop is CASSPRDRAAYEQYF. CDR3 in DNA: TGTGCCAGCAGTCCCCGGGACAGGGCAGCCTACGAGCAGTACTTC.